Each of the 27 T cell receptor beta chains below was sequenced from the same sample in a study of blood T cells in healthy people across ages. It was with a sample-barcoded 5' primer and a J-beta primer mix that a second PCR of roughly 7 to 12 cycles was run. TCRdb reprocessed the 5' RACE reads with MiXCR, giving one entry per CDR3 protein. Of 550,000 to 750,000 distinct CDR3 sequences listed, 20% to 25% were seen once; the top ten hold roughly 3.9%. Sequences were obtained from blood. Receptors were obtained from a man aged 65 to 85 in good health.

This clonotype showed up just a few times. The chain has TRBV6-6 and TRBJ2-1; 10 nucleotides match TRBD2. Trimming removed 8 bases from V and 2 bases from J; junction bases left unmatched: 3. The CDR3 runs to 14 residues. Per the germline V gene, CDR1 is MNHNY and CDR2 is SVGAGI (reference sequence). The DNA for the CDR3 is TGTGCCAGCCAGCGGGAGGGCGCCTACAATGAGCAGTTCTTC. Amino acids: CASQREGAYNEQFF.

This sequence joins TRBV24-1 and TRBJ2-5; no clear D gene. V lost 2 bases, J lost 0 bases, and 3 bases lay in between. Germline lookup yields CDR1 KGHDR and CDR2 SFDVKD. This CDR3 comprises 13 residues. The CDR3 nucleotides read TGTGCCACCAGTGATTCGAACCAAGAGACCCAGTACTTC. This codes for CATSDSNQETQYF.

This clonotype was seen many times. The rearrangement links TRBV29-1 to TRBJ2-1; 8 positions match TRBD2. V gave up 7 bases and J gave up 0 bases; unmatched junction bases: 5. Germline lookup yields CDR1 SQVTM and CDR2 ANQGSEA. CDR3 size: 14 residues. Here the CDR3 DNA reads TGCAGCGCAAATAGCGGGAACTCCTACAATGAGCAGTTCTTC. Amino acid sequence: CSANSGNSYNEQFF.

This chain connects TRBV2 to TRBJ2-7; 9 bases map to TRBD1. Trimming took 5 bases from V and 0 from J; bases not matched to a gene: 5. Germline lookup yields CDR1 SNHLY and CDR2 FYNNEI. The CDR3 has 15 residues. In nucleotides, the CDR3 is TGTGCCAGCAGTCACGGGACAGGGATCTCCTACGAGCAGTACTTC. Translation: CASSHGTGISYEQYF.

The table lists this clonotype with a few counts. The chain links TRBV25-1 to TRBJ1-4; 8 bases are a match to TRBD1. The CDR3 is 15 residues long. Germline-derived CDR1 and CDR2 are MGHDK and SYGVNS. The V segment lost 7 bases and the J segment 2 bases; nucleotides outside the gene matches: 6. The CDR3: CASKGQGTTNEKLFF. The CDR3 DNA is TGTGCCAGCAAAGGACAGGGCACGACTAATGAAAAACTGTTTTTT.

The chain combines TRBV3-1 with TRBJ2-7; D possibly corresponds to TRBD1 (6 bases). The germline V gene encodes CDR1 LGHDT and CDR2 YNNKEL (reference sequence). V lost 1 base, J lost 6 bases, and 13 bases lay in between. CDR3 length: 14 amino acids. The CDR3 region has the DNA TGTGCCAGCAGCCAAGCGGGCAGGGGCGGCGAGCAGTACTTC. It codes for CASSQAGRGGEQYF.

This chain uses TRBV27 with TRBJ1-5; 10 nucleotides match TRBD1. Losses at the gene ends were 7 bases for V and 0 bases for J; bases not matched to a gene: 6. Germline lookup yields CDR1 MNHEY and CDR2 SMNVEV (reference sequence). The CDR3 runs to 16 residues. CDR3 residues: CASKGQGTYSNQPQHF. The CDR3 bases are TGTGCCAGCAAGGGACAGGGGACATATAGCAATCAGCCCCAGCATTTT.

The CDR3 DNA reads as TGTGCCACCAGCAGAGATAGGGGGTACACCATATATTTT. This gives the protein CATSRDRGYTIYF. The rearrangement uses TRBV15 and TRBJ1-3, with D maybe TRBD1 (6 bases). This CDR3 has 13 amino acids. CDR1 and CDR2 (germline): LNHNV, YYDKDF (reference sequence). V was trimmed by 0 bases and J by 8 bases, leaving 8 bases between them. Full variable domain (missing parts from reference TRBV15 and TRBJ1-3): DAMVIQNPRYQVTQFGKPVTLSCSQTLNHNVMYWYQQKSSQAPKLLFHYYDKDFNNEADTPDNFQSRRPNTSFCFLDIRSPGLGDTAMYLCATSRDRGYTIYFGEGSWLTVV.

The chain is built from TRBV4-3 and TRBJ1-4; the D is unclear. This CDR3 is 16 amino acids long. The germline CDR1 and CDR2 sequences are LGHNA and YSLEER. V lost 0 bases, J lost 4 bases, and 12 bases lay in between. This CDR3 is CASSQDFGIFNEKLFF. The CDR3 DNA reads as TGCGCCAGCAGCCAAGATTTCGGGATTTTTAATGAAAAACTGTTTTTT.

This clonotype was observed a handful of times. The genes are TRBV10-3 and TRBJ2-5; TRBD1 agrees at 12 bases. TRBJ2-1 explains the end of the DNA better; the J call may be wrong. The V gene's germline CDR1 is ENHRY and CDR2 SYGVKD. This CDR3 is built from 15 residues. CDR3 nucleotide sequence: TGTGCCATCAGTGAACCCGGGACAGGGGGCGATGAGCAGTTCTTC. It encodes CAISEPGTGGDEQFF.

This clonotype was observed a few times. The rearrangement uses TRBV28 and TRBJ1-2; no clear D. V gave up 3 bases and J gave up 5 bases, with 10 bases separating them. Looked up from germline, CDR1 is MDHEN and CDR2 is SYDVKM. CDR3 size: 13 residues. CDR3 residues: CASSFDSSYGYTF. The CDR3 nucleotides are TGTGCCAGCAGTTTCGACTCAAGTTATGGCTACACCTTC.

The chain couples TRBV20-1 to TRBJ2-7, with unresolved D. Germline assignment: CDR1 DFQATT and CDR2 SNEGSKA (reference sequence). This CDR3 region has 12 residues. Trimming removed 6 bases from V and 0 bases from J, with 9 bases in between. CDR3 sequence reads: CSANSDSYEQYF. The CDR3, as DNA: TGCAGTGCCAATTCCGACTCCTACGAGCAGTACTTC.

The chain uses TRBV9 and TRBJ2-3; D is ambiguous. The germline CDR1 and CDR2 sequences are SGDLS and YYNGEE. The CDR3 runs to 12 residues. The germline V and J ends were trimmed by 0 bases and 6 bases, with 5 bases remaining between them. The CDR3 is CASSVESDTQYF. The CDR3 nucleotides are TGTGCCAGCAGCGTAGAATCGGATACGCAGTATTTT.

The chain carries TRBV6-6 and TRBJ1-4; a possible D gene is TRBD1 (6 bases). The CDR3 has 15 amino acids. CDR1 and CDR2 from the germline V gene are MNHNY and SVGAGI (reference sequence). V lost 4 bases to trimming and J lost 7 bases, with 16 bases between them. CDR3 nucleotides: TGTGCCAGCAGTTCTGGACAGATCTTTGGTGAAAAACTGTTTTTT. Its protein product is CASSSGQIFGEKLFF.

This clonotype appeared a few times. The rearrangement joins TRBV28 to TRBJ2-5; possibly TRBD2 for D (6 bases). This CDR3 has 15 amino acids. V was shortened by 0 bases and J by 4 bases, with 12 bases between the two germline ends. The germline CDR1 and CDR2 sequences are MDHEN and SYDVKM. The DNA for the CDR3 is TGTGCCAGCAGTTTATGGGCCAGGGAGGTAGAGACCCAGTACTTC. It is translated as CASSLWAREVETQYF.

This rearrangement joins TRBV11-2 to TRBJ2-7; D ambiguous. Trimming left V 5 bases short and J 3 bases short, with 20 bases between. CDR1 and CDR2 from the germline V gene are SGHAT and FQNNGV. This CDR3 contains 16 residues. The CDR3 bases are TGTGCCAGCAGCCCCCCCCGGGCAGAAAGTAACTACGAGCAGTACTTC. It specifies CASSPPRAESNYEQYF.

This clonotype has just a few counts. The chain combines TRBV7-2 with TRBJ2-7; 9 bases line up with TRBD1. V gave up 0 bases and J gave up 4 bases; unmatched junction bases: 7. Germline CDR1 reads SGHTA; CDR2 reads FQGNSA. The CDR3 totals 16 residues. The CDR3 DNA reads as TGTGCCAGCAGCTTAGCAGTCGGGACAGGGTGGTACGAGCAGTACTTC. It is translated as CASSLAVGTGWYEQYF.

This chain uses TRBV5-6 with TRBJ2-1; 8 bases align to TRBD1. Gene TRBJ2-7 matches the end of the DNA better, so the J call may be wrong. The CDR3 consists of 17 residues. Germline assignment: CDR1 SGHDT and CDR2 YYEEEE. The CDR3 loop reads CASSGGDRGYSYNEQYF. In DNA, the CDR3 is TGTGCCAGCAGCGGGGGCGACAGGGGTTACTCCTACAATGAGCAGTACTTC.

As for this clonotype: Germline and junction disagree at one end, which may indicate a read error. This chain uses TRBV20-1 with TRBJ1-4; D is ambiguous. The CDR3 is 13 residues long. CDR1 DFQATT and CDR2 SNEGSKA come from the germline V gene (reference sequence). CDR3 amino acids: CGASRPGGEKLFF. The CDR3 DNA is TGCGGTGCTAGCCGCCCAGGTGGTGAAAAACTGTTTTTT.

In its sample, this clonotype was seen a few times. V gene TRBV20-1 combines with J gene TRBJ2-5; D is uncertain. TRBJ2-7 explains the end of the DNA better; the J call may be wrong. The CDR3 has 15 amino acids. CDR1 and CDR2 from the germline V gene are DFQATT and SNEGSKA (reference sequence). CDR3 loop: CSARDLGTTSYEQYF. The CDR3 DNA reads TGCAGTGCTAGAGATCTCGGCACCACCTCCTACGAGCAGTACTTC.

The CDR3 is CASSIGGRQETQYF. In nucleotides, the CDR3 is TGTGCCAGCAGCATCGGTGGCAGACAAGAGACCCAGTACTTC. The V call is TRBV7-2, the J call TRBJ2-7; unclear D gene. TRBJ2-5 matches the DNA end more closely, so the J call is doubtful. The CDR3 consists of 14 residues. CDR1 is SGHTA, CDR2 FQGNSA, per germline.

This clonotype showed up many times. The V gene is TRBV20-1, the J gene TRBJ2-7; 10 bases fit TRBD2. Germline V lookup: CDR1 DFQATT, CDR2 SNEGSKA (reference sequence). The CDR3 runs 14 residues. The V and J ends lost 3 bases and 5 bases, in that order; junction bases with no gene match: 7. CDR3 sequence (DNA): TGCAGTGCTAGGGATAGCGGGAGGAATGACGAGCAGTACTTC. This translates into CSARDSGRNDEQYF.

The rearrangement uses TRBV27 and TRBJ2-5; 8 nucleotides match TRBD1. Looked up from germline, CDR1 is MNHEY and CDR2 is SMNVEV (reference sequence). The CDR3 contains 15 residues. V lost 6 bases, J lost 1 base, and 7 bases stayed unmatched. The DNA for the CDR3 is TGTGCCAGCAGGCGGTCCGGGACAGGCCAAGAGACCCAGTACTTC. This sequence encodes CASRRSGTGQETQYF.

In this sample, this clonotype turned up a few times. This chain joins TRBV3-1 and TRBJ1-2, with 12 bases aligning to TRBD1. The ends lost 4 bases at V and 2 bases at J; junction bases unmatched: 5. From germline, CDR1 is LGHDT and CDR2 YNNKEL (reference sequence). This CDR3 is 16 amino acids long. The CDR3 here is CASSLGTGGANYGYTF. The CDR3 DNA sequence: TGTGCCAGCAGCCTCGGGACAGGGGGCGCGAACTATGGCTACACCTTC.

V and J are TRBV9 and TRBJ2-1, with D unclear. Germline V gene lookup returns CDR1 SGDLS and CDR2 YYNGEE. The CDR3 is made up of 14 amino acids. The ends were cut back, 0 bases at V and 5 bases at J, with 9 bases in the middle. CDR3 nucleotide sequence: TGTGCCAGCAGCGTAGTGGGCCTAAACAATGAGCAGTTCTTC. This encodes CASSVVGLNNEQFF.

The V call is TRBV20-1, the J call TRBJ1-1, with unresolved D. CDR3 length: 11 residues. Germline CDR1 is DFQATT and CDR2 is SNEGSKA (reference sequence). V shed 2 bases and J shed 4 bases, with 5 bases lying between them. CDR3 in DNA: TGCAGTGCTAGATTGAGCACTGAAGCTTTCTTT. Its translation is CSARLSTEAFF.

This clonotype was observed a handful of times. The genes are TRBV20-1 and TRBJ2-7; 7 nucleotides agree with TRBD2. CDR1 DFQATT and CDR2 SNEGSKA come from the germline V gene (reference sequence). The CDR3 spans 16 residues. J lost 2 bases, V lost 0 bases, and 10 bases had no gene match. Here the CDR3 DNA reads TGCAGTGCTAGAGATATCAAGCGGGAAGCCACCTACGAGCAGTACTTC. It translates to CSARDIKREATYEQYF.